This T cell receptor (beta chain) appears in the sequencing data of a study of Graves' ophthalmopathy and Graves' hyperthyroidism (dated by TCRdb to the late 2010s). Study-level background: Peripheral blood samples were taken at the time of initial diagnosis, before any treatment was given. The study used TCR beta repertoire signatures to distinguish Graves' ophthalmopathy from Graves' hyperthyroidism and to predict progression to ophthalmopathy. Following sampling, methimazole starting at 30 mg daily was administered to hyperthyroidism patients, and high-dose intravenous methylprednisolone was administered to ophthalmopathy patients. In total, 135 blood samples were TCR-sequenced: under 45 ophthalmopathy, approximately 75 hyperthyroidism and approximately 17 hyperthyroidism-to-ophthalmopathy patients. To explore V-J signatures that distinguish ophthalmopathy from hyperthyroidism, a discovery set of roughly 98 patients was enrolled, made up of around 40 with ophthalmopathy and 55 to 65 with stable hyperthyroidism. The independent validation cohort included about 19 hyperthyroidism patients plus 17 patients who later progressed from hyperthyroidism to ophthalmopathy. T-cell repertoires of thyroid tissue and blood were compared in several hyperthyroidism patients. Paper-wide results and their limitations: Most expanded thyroid clonotypes with frequency above 0.001 were also detected in blood, suggesting blood repertoires may reflect the thyroid immune response. In validation, the model predicted ophthalmopathy progression with 55% to 71% sensitivity and about 77% specificity; 12 predicted patients were CT-confirmed with GO in a median of about 7.1 months. Sample size was not statistically predetermined, and group allocation was not concealed from the investigators. In cross-validation, the 13-signature model distinguished ophthalmopathy from stable hyperthyroidism with around 86% sensitivity and around 83% specificity, while in the test set the corresponding values were around 79% and 71%.

TCR beta CDR3 regions were amplified from RNA transcripts for repertoire sequencing. The first round of RT-PCR was done with HTBI primers and the Qiagen OneStep RT-PCR kit, and was followed by a second round of multiplex PCR, then size selection and purification. Libraries were sequenced paired-end with 100 bp reads on an Illumina HiSeq2000. As for how the authors treated the data: SOAPnuke was used to process the reads, removing any read that contained adapters or uncalled bases, had a mean Phred below 15, or lacked an exact match to the constant primer or identifier. High-quality paired reads were merged with COPE v1.2.5. Clonotypes were defined as unique nucleotide sequences and were aligned to IMGT TRB V, D and J references using MiTCR v1.1. The analysis was limited to V-J combinations with a frequency above 0.0001, which together covered approximately 99% of the repertoires. A TCR clonal expansion and chaos score per V-J combination was defined as the ratio of F50 clonal expansion to chaos observed in the TCRdist matrix. Features were reduced by Welch's t-statistics and random forest to over ten V-J combinations, which fed a naive Bayes classifier. Thyroid-blood repertoire similarity was quantified with the Morisita-Horn index. The public reads were quality trimmed at Q25 with fastp and then assembled into clones with MiXCR by TCRdb, keeping productive beta chains. Rows matching on CDR3 protein sequence are summarized as one entry with the most common DNA and genes. TCRdb, not the original authors, processed these V and J calls. Present in this sample are around 670,000 distinct CDR3 sequences, 35% to 50% of which were seen just once. The ten largest clones add up to roughly 46% of the sample.

This clonotype came up many times. Its antigen is still unknown. Per-base quality was not reported, and no clone a single base away is much larger than it. Ophthalmopathy patients had moderately to severely active disease, Clinical Activity Score of at least 3, NOSPECS grade of at least 4, and disease duration under 3 months. Patients with other autoimmune diseases, uncontrolled infections, pregnancy or lactation were excluded from the study. Diagnosis was based on clinical symptoms, serum thyroxine, TRAb, thyroid ultrasound and orbital computed tomography. Ficoll-Paque density gradient centrifugation was used to isolate PBMCs from around 9.1 ml of fresh peripheral blood. Total RNA was extracted using Trizol reagent, and RNA quality was checked on an Agilent 2100 Bioanalyzer. This sequence was found in an adult man with Graves' ophthalmopathy. Sequences were obtained from peripheral blood.

The CDR3 reads as follows: CASSLDTTPEETQYF. The DNA sequence follows: TGTGCCAGCAGTCTCGATACTACACCAGAAGAGACCCAGTACTTC. The chain uses TRBV12-3 or TRBV12-4 and TRBJ2-5, with the D gene call left open. Trimming takes 5 bases from V and 3 bases from J, and the germline ends sit 16 bases apart. The cysteine opens and the phenylalanine closes a CDR3 of 15 amino acids. Solely the CDR3 DNA is kept, with 45 bases framed from the first base.